Given below is one T cell receptor beta chain in context. Its antigen is unknown. Using a J-beta primer mix together with a sample-barcoded 5' primer, a second PCR was run for roughly 7 to 12 cycles. MiXCR, applied by TCRdb to the 5' RACE reads, yields one record per CDR3 protein. The sample consists of 750,000 to 1,000,000 distinct CDR3 sequences, roughly 28% of them appearing once. This CDR3 comprises 13 residues. V was trimmed by 2 bases and J by 5 bases, leaving 9 bases between them. This entry belongs to a study of blood T cells in healthy people across ages. Notes on the study in general: There was a strong correlation between TCR beta diversity and naive T cell percentage.

This sample was also put to use in a study of T cells of mothers and their children. That paper states: Slightly higher overlap, not significant, was seen in related mother-child pairs than in unrelated pairs.

The chain links TRBV12-3 or TRBV12-4 to TRBJ1-1; D gene ambiguous. The receptor comes from a woman aged 40 to 50 in good health. Sequencing was performed on blood. This chain's CDR3 is CASSLYSGTEAFF. CDR3 sequence (DNA): TGTGCCAGCAGTTTATACAGCGGGACTGAAGCTTTCTTT.